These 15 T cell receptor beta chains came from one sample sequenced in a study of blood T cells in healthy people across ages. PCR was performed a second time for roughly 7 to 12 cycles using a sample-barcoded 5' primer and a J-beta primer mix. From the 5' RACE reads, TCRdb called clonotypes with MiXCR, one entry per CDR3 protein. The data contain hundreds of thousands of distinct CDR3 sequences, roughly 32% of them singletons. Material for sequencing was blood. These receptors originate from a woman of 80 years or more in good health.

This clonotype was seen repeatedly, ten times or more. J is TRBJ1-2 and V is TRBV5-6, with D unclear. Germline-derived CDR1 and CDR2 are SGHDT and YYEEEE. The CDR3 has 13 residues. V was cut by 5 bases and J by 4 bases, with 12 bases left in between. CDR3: CASSSYGFYGYTF. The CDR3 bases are TGTGCCAGCAGTTCGTATGGGTTCTATGGCTACACCTTC.

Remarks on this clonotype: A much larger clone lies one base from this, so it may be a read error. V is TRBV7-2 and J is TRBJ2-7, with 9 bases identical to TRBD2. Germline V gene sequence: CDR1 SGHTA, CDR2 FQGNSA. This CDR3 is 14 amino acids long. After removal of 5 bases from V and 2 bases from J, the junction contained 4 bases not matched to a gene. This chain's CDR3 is CASSPSGVPYEQYF. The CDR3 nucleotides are TGTGCCAGCAGCCCTAGCGGGGTCCCCTACGAGCAGTACTTC.

The CDR3 here is CAWSWGQYYEQYF. CDR3 nucleotides: TGTGCCTGGAGTTGGGGACAGTACTACGAGCAGTACTTC. The rearrangement links TRBV30 to TRBJ2-5, with 7 bases fitting TRBD1. The DNA end lines up better with TRBJ2-7; the J call may be wrong. The CDR3 contains 13 residues. Germline V gene data show CDR1 as GTSNPN and CDR2 as SVGIG (reference sequence).

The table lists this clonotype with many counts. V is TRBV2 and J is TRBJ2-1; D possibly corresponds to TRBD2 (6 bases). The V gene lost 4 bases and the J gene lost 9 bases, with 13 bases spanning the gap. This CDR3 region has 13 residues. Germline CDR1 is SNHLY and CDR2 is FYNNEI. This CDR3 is CASSVLEGGEQFF. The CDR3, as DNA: TGTGCCAGCAGTGTTCTCGAGGGAGGTGAGCAGTTCTTC.

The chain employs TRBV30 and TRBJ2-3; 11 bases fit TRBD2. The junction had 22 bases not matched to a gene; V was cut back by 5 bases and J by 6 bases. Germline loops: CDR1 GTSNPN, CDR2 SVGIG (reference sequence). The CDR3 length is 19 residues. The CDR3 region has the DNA TGTGCCTGGTCGCGGTACCCAGGGACTAGCGGAGGATCACGGGATACGCAGTATTTT. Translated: CAWSRYPGTSGGSRDTQYF.

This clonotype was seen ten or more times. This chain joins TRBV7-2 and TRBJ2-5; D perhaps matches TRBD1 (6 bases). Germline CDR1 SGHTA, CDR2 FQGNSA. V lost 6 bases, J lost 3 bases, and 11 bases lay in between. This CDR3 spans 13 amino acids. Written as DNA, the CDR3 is TGTGCCAGCAGGTTACAGGGAAAAGAGACCCAGTACTTC. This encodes CASRLQGKETQYF.

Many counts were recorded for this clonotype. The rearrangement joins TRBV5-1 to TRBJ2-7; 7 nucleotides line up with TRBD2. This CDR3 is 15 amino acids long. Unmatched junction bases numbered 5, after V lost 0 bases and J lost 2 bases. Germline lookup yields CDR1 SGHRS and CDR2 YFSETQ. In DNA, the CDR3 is TGCGCCAGCAGCTTGGCCCCGGCGGGAGCCTACGAGCAGTACTTC. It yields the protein CASSLAPAGAYEQYF.

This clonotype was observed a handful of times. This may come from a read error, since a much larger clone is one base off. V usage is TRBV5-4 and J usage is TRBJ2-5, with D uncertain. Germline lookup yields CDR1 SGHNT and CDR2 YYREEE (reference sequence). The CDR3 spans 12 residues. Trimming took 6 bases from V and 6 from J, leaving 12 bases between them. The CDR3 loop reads CASNPETQTQYF. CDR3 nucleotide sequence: TGTGCCAGCAACCCCGAGACCCAGACCCAGTACTTC.

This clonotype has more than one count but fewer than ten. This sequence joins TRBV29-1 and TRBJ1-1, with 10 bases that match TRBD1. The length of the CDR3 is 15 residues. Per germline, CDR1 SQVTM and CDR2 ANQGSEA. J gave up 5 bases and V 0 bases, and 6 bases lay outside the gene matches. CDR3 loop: CSVEDRQGARTEAFF. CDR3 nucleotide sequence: TGCAGCGTTGAAGATAGACAGGGGGCTCGAACTGAAGCTTTCTTT. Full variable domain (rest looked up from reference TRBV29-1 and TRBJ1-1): SAVISQKPSRDICQRGTSLTIQCQVDSQVTMMFWYRQQPGQSLTLIATANQGSEATYESGFVIDKFPISRPNLTFSTLTVSNMSPEDSSIYLCSVEDRQGARTEAFFGQGTRLTVV.

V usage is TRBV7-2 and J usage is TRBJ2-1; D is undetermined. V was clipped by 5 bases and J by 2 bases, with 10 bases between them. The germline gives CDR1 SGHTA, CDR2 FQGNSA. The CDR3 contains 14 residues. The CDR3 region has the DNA TGTGCCAGCAGCGTACCTGGGGCCTACAATGAGCAGTTCTTC. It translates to CASSVPGAYNEQFF.

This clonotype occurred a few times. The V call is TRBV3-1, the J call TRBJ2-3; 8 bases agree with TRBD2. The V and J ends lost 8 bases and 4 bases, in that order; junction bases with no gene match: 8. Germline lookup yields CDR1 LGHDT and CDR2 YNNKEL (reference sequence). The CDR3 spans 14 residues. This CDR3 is CASQRGPGADTQYF. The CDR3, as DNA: TGTGCCAGCCAGCGGGGGCCCGGGGCAGATACGCAGTATTTT.

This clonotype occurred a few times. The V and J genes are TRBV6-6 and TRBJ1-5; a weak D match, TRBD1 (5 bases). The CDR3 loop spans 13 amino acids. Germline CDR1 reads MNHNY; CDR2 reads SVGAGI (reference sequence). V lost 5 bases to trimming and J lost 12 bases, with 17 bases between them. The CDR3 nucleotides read TGTGCCAGCAGTCCCGGGACGACTAATAGCCAGCATTTT. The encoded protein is CASSPGTTNSQHF.

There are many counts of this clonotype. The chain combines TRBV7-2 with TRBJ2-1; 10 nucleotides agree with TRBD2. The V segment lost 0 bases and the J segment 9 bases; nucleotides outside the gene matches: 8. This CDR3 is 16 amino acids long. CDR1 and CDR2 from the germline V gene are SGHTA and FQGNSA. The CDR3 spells CASSLAKRGGLSEQFF. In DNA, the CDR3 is TGTGCCAGCAGCTTAGCGAAGCGGGGGGGCCTTAGTGAGCAGTTCTTC.

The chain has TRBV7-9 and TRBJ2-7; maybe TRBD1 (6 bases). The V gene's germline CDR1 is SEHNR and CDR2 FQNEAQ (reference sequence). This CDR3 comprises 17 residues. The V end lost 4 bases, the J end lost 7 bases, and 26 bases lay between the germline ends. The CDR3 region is CASSSPPRDTSLNEQYF. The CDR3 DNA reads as TGTGCCAGCAGCTCGCCGCCCCGGGACACAAGTCTCAATGAGCAGTACTTC.

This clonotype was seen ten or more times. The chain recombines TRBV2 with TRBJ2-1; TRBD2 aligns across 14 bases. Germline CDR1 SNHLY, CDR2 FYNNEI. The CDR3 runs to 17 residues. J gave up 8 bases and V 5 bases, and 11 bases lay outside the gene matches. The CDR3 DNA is TGTGCCAGCAGTCAGGGACTAGCGGGGGACCTTTTCTATGAGCAGTTCTTC. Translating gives CASSQGLAGDLFYEQFF. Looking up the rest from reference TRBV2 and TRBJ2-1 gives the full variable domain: EPEVTQTPSHQVTQMGQEVILRCVPISNHLYFYWYRQILGQKVEFLVSFYNNEISEKSEIFDDQFSVERPDGSNFTLKIRSTKLEDSAMYFCASSQGLAGDLFYEQFFGPGTRLTVL.